These T cell receptor beta chains were read from a single sample in a study of T-cell memory formation after mild COVID-19. TCRdb re-derived calls from the 5' RACE reads in MiXCR, one entry per CDR3 protein. The table has about 200,000 distinct CDR3 sequences, more than 8% seen once. Sequenced sample: PBMCs or a T cell subset sorted from them (not recorded which). The receptors stem from a man younger than 30 who had mild COVID-19 (a few samples of this study predate the infection). Cell type and time point are not known. The CDR3 runs from the conserved cysteine through the conserved F or W. A D gene is named only where the DNA matches it firmly. Clone size is given for some rows only: seen once, a few or many times, or a class if the clone is expanded.

j_call	d_call	clone_size	v_call	cdr3_aa	cdr3_nt
TRBJ1-2	TRBD1	few	TRBV29-1	CSAGGTTGLGGYTF	TGCAGCGCTGGAGGGACGACAGGGCTCGGCGGCTACACCTTC
TRBJ2-5	-	many	TRBV20-1	CSANPGGSYQETQYF	TGCAGTGCTAACCCAGGGGGGTCGTACCAAGAGACCCAGTACTTC
TRBJ2-7	-	few	TRBV28	CASSPWRGTSYEQYF	TGTGCCAGCAGCCCGTGGAGGGGAACCTCCTACGAGCAGTACTTC
TRBJ1-1	-	-	TRBV6-5	CASGVQPLNTEAFF	TGTGCCAGCGGAGTTCAACCGCTGAACACTGAAGCTTTCTTT
TRBJ2-3	-	many	TRBV7-2	CASSYMLGGSDTQYF	TGTGCCAGCAGCTACATGCTGGGCGGTTCAGATACGCAGTATTTT
TRBJ2-2	TRBD2	-	TRBV4-3	CASSQEHGLVRTGELFF	TGCGCCAGCAGCCAAGAACACGGACTAGTACGCACCGGGGAGCTGTTTTTT
TRBJ1-2	-	few	TRBV3-1	CASRTKTDGYTF	TGTGCCAGCAGGACAAAGACGGATGGCTACACCTTC
TRBJ2-7	-	few	TRBV7-9	CASSGVQLYEQYF	TGTGCCAGTTCAGGGGTCCAACTCTACGAGCAGTACTTC
TRBJ2-7	TRBD1	-	TRBV4-3	CASSQADRGYEQYF	TGCGCCAGCAGCCAAGCGGACAGGGGCTACGAGCAGTACTTC
TRBJ2-1	-	-	TRBV4-3	CASSQPGQPNEQFF	TGCGCCAGCAGCCAACCCGGACAGCCGAATGAGCAGTTCTTC
TRBJ2-2	-	many	TRBV24-1	CATRKNTGELFF	TGTGCCACCAGGAAGAACACCGGGGAGCTGTTTTTT
TRBJ2-3	-	few	TRBV10-3	CAISEQGSRTDTQYF	TGTGCCATCAGTGAGCAGGGGAGCAGGACAGATACGCAGTATTTT
TRBJ1-1	-	-	TRBV11-3	CASSPGGLATEAFF	TGTGCCAGCAGCCCGGGAGGGCTAGCCACTGAAGCTTTCTTT
TRBJ2-7	TRBD1	once	TRBV5-1	CASSGGTGEYEQYF	TGCGCCAGCAGCGGCGGGACAGGGGAATACGAGCAGTACTTC
TRBJ1-2	TRBD1	few	TRBV6-5	CASSYVSGQGGGYTF	TGTGCCAGCAGTTACGTCTCAGGACAGGGAGGTGGCTACACCTTC
TRBJ1-1	-	many	TRBV20-1	CSAPQGTYEAFF	TGCAGTGCTCCACAGGGTACCTATGAAGCTTTCTTT
TRBJ1-2	TRBD1	-	TRBV6-5	CATQYRGLDGYTF	TGTGCCACACAATACAGGGGGCTGGATGGCTACACCTTC
TRBJ2-7	-	-	TRBV5-1	CASSVTGTGNSYEQYF	TGCGCCAGCAGCGTAACCGGGACGGGAAACTCCTACGAGCAGTACTTC
TRBJ1-5	-	-	TRBV4-1	CASSQEATTDQPQHF	TGCGCCAGCAGCCAAGAAGCGACAACCGATCAGCCCCAGCATTTT
TRBJ2-7	-	many	TRBV4-2	CASSQEGWGQSSYEQYF	TGTGCCAGCAGCCAAGAAGGTTGGGGGCAGAGCTCCTACGAGCAGTACTTC
TRBJ1-2	-	-	TRBV7-2	CASSLAVGAGGYTF	TGTGCCAGCAGCTTAGCTGTGGGGGCCGGTGGCTACACCTTC
TRBJ1-1	-	-	TRBV19	CASSGPNTEAFF	TGTGCCAGCTCGGGGCCGAACACTGAAGCTTTCTTT
TRBJ1-3	-	many	TRBV7-2	CASSQMLGAGNTIYF	TGTGCCAGCAGCCAGATGTTGGGAGCTGGAAACACCATATATTTT
TRBJ2-5	-	-	TRBV7-2	CASSLTREETQYF	TGTGCCAGCAGCTTGACCCGGGAAGAGACCCAGTACTTC
TRBJ1-1	-	few	TRBV5-1	CASSAGVGTEAFF	TGCGCCAGCAGCGCGGGTGTGGGCACTGAAGCTTTCTTT
TRBJ2-1	-	few	TRBV7-8	CASSVLVSYNEQFF	TGTGCCAGCAGCGTACTAGTTTCCTACAATGAGCAGTTCTTC
TRBJ1-2	-	-	TRBV6-2/TRBV6-3	CASSYSSRYYGSTF	TGTGCCAGCAGTTACTCGAGTCGGTACTATGGCTCCACCTTC
TRBJ2-7	TRBD1	few	TRBV5-8	CASSLTPGQSYEQYF	TGTGCCAGCAGCTTGACCCCGGGACAGAGTTACGAGCAGTACTTC
TRBJ1-6	-	-	TRBV12-3/TRBV12-4	CASSAGHSPLHF	TGTGCCAGCAGTGCAGGGCACTCACCCCTCCACTTT
TRBJ1-2	TRBD1	-	TRBV6-6	CASSSRYQQTGDGGYTF	TGTGCCAGCAGCTCTCGCTATCAACAAACAGGGGACGGCGGCTACACCTTC
TRBJ1-1	-	-	TRBV7-9	CASSLNEGEEAFF	TGTGCCAGCAGCTTAAATGAGGGGGAGGAAGCTTTCTTT
TRBJ2-5	-	few	TRBV7-8	CASSLWVAARGTQTQYF	TGTGCCAGCAGCTTATGGGTAGCGGCCAGGGGGACACAGACCCAGTACTTC
TRBJ1-2	-	-	TRBV4-1	CASSQEADANYGYTF	TGCGCCAGCAGCCAAGAGGCCGACGCTAACTATGGCTACACCTTC
TRBJ1-1	-	few	TRBV28	CASSFALNTEAFF	TGTGCCAGCAGTTTTGCGCTTAACACTGAAGCTTTCTTT
TRBJ2-6	-	-	TRBV24-1	CATSDWTSSGANVLTF	TGTGCCACCAGTGACTGGACGAGCTCTGGGGCCAACGTCCTGACTTTC
TRBJ2-5	TRBD2	-	TRBV5-1	CASSFGTGGQETQYF	TGCGCCAGCAGCTTCGGAACGGGGGGGCAAGAGACCCAGTACTTC
TRBJ1-3	-	-	TRBV6-5	CASSYLGNTGTGNTIYF	TGTGCCAGCAGTTATCTGGGAAACACAGGAACTGGAAACACCATATATTTT
TRBJ2-3	-	-	TRBV5-4	CASSSPAPDTQYF	TGTGCCAGCAGCTCCCCAGCCCCAGATACGCAGTATTTT
TRBJ1-2	-	-	TRBV4-1	CASSQGIQGLANYGYTF	TGCGCCAGCAGCCAAGGGATACAGGGACTAGCTAACTATGGCTACACCTTC
TRBJ1-6	-	few	TRBV12-3/TRBV12-4	CASSLTWGGYNSPLHF	TGTGCCAGCAGTTTAACATGGGGGGGATATAATTCACCCCTCCACTTT
TRBJ2-3	TRBD2	few	TRBV29-1	CSVPGTSGGAADTQYF	TGCAGCGTCCCCGGGACTAGCGGGGGGGCTGCGGATACGCAGTATTTT
TRBJ2-2	TRBD1	-	TRBV20-1	CSARSGQGYTGELFF	TGCAGTGCTAGATCGGGACAGGGGTATACCGGGGAGCTGTTTTTT
TRBJ1-2	-	few	TRBV6-2/TRBV6-3	CASSYSILRAGGYTF	TGTGCCAGCAGTTACTCGATTCTCCGCGCGGGGGGCTACACCTTC